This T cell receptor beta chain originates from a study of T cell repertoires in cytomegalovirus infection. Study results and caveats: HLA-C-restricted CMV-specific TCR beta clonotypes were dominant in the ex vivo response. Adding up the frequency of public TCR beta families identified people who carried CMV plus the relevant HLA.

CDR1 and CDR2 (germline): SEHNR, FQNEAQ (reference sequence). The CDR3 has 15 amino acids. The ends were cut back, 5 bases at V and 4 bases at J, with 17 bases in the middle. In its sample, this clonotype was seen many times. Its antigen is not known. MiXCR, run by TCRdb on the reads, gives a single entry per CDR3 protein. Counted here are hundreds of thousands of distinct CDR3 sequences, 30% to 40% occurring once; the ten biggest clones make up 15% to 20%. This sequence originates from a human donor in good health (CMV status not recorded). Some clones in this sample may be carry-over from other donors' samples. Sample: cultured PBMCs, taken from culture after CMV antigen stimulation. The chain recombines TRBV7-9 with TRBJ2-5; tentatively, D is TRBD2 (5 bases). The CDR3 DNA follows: TGTGCCAGCAGCCATAGCGTTTCGGGCGGAGAGACCCAGTACTTC. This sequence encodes CASSHSVSGGETQYF.